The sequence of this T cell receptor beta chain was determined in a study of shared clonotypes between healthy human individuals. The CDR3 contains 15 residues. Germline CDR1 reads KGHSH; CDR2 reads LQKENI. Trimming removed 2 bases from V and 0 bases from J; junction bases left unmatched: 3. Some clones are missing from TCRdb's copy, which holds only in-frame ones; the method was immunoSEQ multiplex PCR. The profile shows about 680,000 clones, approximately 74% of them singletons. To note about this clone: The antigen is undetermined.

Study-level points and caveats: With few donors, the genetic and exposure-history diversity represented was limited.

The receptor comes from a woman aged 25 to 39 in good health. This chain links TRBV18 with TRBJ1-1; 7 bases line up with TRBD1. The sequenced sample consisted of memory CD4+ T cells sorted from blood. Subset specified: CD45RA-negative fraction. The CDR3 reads CASSPEGQLNTEAFF. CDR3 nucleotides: TGTGCCAGCTCACCAGAGGGACAGTTGAACACTGAAGCTTTCTTT.